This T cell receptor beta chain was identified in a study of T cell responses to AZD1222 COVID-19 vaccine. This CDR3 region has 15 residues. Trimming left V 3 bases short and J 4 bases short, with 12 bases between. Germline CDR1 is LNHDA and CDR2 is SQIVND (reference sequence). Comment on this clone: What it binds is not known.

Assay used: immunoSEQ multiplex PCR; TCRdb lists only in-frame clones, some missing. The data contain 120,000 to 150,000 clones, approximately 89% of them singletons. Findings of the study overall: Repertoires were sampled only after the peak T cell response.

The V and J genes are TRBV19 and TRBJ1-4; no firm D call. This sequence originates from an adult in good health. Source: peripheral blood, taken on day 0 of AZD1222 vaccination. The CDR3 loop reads CASSIQSGGNEKLFF. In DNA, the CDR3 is TGTGCCAGTAGTATCCAGTCAGGAGGTAATGAAAAACTGTTTTTT.